This T cell receptor beta chain was obtained from a study of blood T cell repertoires in COVID-19. CDR1 is WSHSY and CDR2 is SAAADI in the germline V gene. The CDR3 contains 17 residues. V dropped 11 bases and J dropped 0 bases, with 23 bases sitting between them. Profiling relied on immunoSEQ multiplex PCR, and the TCRdb table lists in-frame clones only, not all of them. The profile shows some 35,000 clones, 83% of them singletons. The chain couples TRBV10-2 to TRBJ1-3; perhaps TRBD1 as D (6 bases). The sample was peripheral blood. This receptor was identified in a man aged 45-60 years with acute or convalescent COVID-19. CDR3 region: CAAMPRAGANSGNTIYF. CDR3 DNA sequence: TGCGCCGCCATGCCTAGGGCAGGGGCCAACTCTGGAAACACCATATATTTT.